The 12 T cell receptor beta chains below all came from one sample that was sequenced in a study of identical twins. TCRdb analysed the 5' RACE reads with MiXCR anew, one entry per CDR3 protein. The table includes 200,000 to 250,000 distinct CDR3 sequences, about 7% detected once. Another study also made use of these data, one on yellow fever vaccine responses in identical twins.

The sample comprised memory (CD45RO+) T cells sorted from blood. These receptor sequences come from a woman aged 18-29 years in good health.

The rearrangement links TRBV20-1 to TRBJ1-2, with D maybe TRBD1 (5 bases). The CDR3 loop spans 12 amino acids. Trimming cost V 6 bases and J 4 bases, with 12 bases left between them. The germline V gene has CDR1 DFQATT and CDR2 SNEGSKA (reference sequence). In DNA form, the CDR3 reads TGCAGTGCATTGCGTAGGGGCTATGGCTACACCTTC. Translation: CSALRRGYGYTF.

This clonotype was counted at least ten times. The V and J genes are TRBV20-1 and TRBJ1-5, with TRBD1 identical over 7 bases. Trimming removed 1 base from V and 5 bases from J; junction bases left unmatched: 5. This CDR3 spans 14 amino acids. The germline V gene has CDR1 DFQATT and CDR2 SNEGSKA (reference sequence). DNA for the CDR3: TGCAGTGCTAGAGTAGGGGGCGAAGATCAGCCCCAGCATTTT. Its translation is CSARVGGEDQPQHF.

This clonotype was seen only a few times. V is TRBV28 and J is TRBJ2-7; 13 bases fit TRBD2. CDR1 is MDHEN, CDR2 SYDVKM, per germline. V lost 0 bases, J lost 0 bases, and 2 bases stayed unmatched. This CDR3 region has 17 residues. CDR3 in amino acids: CASSLWGTSGTSYEQYF. In nucleotides, the CDR3 is TGTGCCAGCAGTTTATGGGGGACTAGCGGGACCTCCTACGAGCAGTACTTC.

This sequence joins TRBV5-1 and TRBJ2-5, with 7 bases that match TRBD1. The J segment lost 2 bases and the V segment lost 4 bases, leaving 8 bases of the junction unmatched. The germline CDR1 and CDR2 sequences are SGHRS and YFSETQ. The CDR3 runs 15 residues. The CDR3 loop is CASSPDRVGQETQYF. CDR3 in DNA: TGCGCCAGCAGCCCTGACAGGGTGGGTCAAGAGACCCAGTACTTC.

The gene calls are TRBV7-9 and TRBJ2-1; no definite D call. CDR1 and CDR2 from the germline V gene are SEHNR and FQNEAQ (reference sequence). V was cut by 2 bases and J by 2 bases, with 7 bases left in between. CDR3 length: 14 residues. Here the CDR3 DNA reads TGTGCCAGCAGCTTAACTCCGGCCTACAATGAGCAGTTCTTC. Amino acids: CASSLTPAYNEQFF.

The chain employs TRBV24-1 and TRBJ2-3; D might be TRBD2 (6 bases). Germline V lookup: CDR1 KGHDR, CDR2 SFDVKD. Between the trimmed V and J ends, which lost 6 bases and 3 bases, there was a span of 15 bases. The CDR3 contains 15 residues. For the CDR3, the DNA is TGTGCCACCAGTTTGACGGGAGCTAGGACAGATACGCAGTATTTT. This translates into CATSLTGARTDTQYF.

The table lists this clonotype with many counts. The rearrangement links TRBV28 to TRBJ2-7, with TRBD1 matching over 7 bases. The V and J ends lost 5 bases and 3 bases, in that order; junction bases with no gene match: 16. The germline V gene encodes CDR1 MDHEN and CDR2 SYDVKM. There are 17 residues in the CDR3. The CDR3 nucleotides are TGTGCCAGCAGTGGACAGGACCACAGAACGTTGGTCTACGAGCAGTACGTC. The encoded protein is CASSGQDHRTLVYEQYV.

This clonotype came up a few times. This sequence joins TRBV20-1 and TRBJ2-5; unclear D gene. CDR3 length: 11 amino acids. Germline CDR1 DFQATT, CDR2 SNEGSKA (reference sequence). V was cut by 5 bases and J by 5 bases, with 9 bases left in between. The CDR3 reads CSAGIGETQYF. In DNA form, the CDR3 reads TGCAGTGCTGGGATCGGGGAGACCCAGTACTTC.

The table lists this clonotype with many counts. This chain connects TRBV29-1 to TRBJ2-3; no firm D call. Trimming cost V 7 bases and J 5 bases, with 10 bases left between them. From germline, CDR1 is SQVTM and CDR2 ANQGSEA. The CDR3 contains 11 residues. CDR3 amino acids: CSALPGDTQYF. The CDR3 DNA reads TGCAGCGCCCTACCAGGAGATACGCAGTATTTT.

CDR3 bases: TGTGCCAGCCGAGACCTCCCAACAGGGGGCAGGGACATTCAGTACTTC. Translation gives CASRDLPTGGRDIQYF. The gene calls are TRBV28 and TRBJ2-4; 9 bases are a match to TRBD1. The CDR3 extends over 16 amino acids. After removal of 8 bases from V and 8 bases from J, the junction contained 16 bases not matched to a gene. Per the germline V gene, CDR1 is MDHEN and CDR2 is SYDVKM.

This clonotype was seen more than once but under ten times. V is TRBV20-1 and J is TRBJ2-2, with 11 bases matching TRBD2. CDR1 is DFQATT, CDR2 SNEGSKA, per germline (reference sequence). The CDR3 loop spans 17 amino acids. V lost 3 bases to trimming and J lost 8 bases; unmatched junction nucleotides: 14. DNA of the CDR3: TGCAGTGCTAGCGGGCCTAGCGGGAGGTCTAGGGAAGGGGAGCTGTTTTTT. Amino acid sequence: CSASGPSGRSREGELFF.

There are many counts of this clonotype. This chain's CDR3 is CASSDPWGANYGYTF. In DNA form, the CDR3 reads TGCGCCAGCAGCGACCCCTGGGGAGCTAACTATGGCTACACCTTC. The gene calls are TRBV5-1 and TRBJ1-2; D remains ambiguous. Germline assignment: CDR1 SGHRS and CDR2 YFSETQ. Trimming stripped 4 bases from V and 0 bases from J, with 13 bases between. The CDR3 has 15 residues.